This TCR beta chain was sequenced during a study of cytomegalovirus exposure and HLA in healthy donors. Points from the study as a whole: A prior analysis recorded that most TCR beta V segments were productive about 87% or about 30% of the time.

Amplification used 60 Vbeta primers and 13 Jbeta primers. Profiling relied on immunoSEQ multiplex PCR, and the TCRdb table lists in-frame clones only, not all of them. The sample lists over 120,000 clones; roughly four fifths were seen once. V lost 7 bases, J lost 4 bases, and 14 bases stayed unmatched. The CDR3 length is 17 residues. CDR1 LNHDA and CDR2 SQIVND come from the germline V gene (reference sequence). Concerning this clone itself: What it binds is not known.

The chain uses TRBV19 and TRBJ2-5; the match to TRBD2 covers 11 bases. This clonotype was obtained from a man aged 25-40 years in good health and CMV-seropositive. The sample comprised PBMCs. CDR3 in DNA: TGTGCCAGTACTCGTCATTCCGGACTAGCGGGTGGAGAGACCCAGTACTTC. It codes for CASTRHSGLAGGETQYF.